The clone carrying this T cell receptor (beta chain) was observed a few times. Its antigen remains unknown. It was with a sample-barcoded 5' primer and a J-beta primer mix that a second PCR of about 7 to 12 cycles was run. TCRdb recomputed calls from the 5' RACE reads with MiXCR, one row per CDR3 protein. The top ten hold 20% to 25% of the sample, which has 700,000 to 800,000 distinct CDR3 sequences, 43% seen once. These data come from a study of blood T cells in healthy people across ages. Study-wide results and limits: A roughly linear fall in TCR beta diversity per million T cells was seen with increasing age. PBMCs left unsorted prevented a conclusive naive versus antigen-experienced comparison.

This CDR3 is built from 15 residues. The V gene lost 3 bases and the J gene lost 1 base, with 13 bases spanning the gap. Germline CDR1 reads DFQATT; CDR2 reads SNEGSKA (reference sequence). Donors gave around 9.8 milliliters of peripheral blood apiece. The authors isolated at least 6.5 million PBMCs per sample. The TCR sequence derives from a woman aged 60-75 years in good health. The sequenced sample consisted of blood. The gene calls are TRBV20-1 and TRBJ1-5; no definite D call. CDR3: CSASRRADSNQPQHF. The CDR3 region has the DNA TGCAGTGCTAGTCGGCGGGCAGACAGCAATCAGCCCCAGCATTTT.